What follows describes a single T cell receptor (beta chain). Its antigen is not known. This sample was taken from a study of beta chain features in type 1 diabetes. There was one heparinised blood draw per donor, averaging approximately 120 mL. Expressed TCRB transcripts were sequenced, since all the RNA that had been isolated was reverse transcribed. Sequencing used immunoSEQ multiplex PCR; TCRdb keeps in-frame clones, though not all of them. The sample lists roughly 400,000 clones, more than 13% occurring once. Regarding the study as a whole: It was among patients, rather than healthy donors, that naive, central memory and Treg TCRB repertoires appeared more similar. VDJ junctions sequenced from type 1 diabetes patients showed fewer insertions and more deletions.

Germline CDR1 and CDR2: MNHEY and SMNVEV (reference sequence). Trimming pared 8 bases from V and 7 bases from J, leaving 18 bases between. This CDR3 is built from 14 residues. The receptor was derived from a young woman in good health. This rearrangement joins TRBV27 to TRBJ2-1; D is possibly TRBD2 (5 bases). The sequencing sample was made of naive CD4+ T cells from blood. CDR3 in DNA: TGTGCCAGCGCCAGGACTTACCCCACGAATGAGCAGTTCTTC. It specifies CASARTYPTNEQFF.